The rows below give T cell receptor beta chains drawn from one sample of a study of vaccination and CD4 T cells after COVID-19. No antigens are known for them. TCRdb reprocessed the PCR reads with MiXCR, giving one entry per CDR3 protein. The sample includes 15,000 to 20,000 distinct CDR3 sequences, roughly 71% of them seen just once. Sequenced input: CD4+ T cells from blood, cultured in vitro. Receptor source: a human donor who had recovered from COVID-19. Both conserved end residues are part of each CDR3. A D gene is named only where the DNA matches it firmly. Some rows mark clone size as missing; the rest say once, few, many or name a class of expanded clone.

D: TRBD1; J: TRBJ1-1; size: .; V: TRBV19; CDR3: CASTVTQGRGNTEAFF; DNA: TGTGCCAGTACCGTTACACAGGGGAGGGGGAACACTGAAGCTTTCTTT
D: .; J: TRBJ1-1; size: once; V: TRBV28; CDR3: CASRNSPMNTEAFF; DNA: TGTGCCAGCAGGAACAGTCCCATGAACACTGAAGCTTTCTTT
D: TRBD1; J: TRBJ1-2; size: .; V: TRBV15; CDR3: CATSRGTGGTGYTF; DNA: TGTGCCACCAGCAGGGGGACAGGGGGTACGGGCTACACCTTC
D: .; J: TRBJ1-6; size: .; V: TRBV20-1; CDR3: CSAPTGRQGSYNSPLHF; DNA: TGCAGTGCCCCCACCGGTCGTCAGGGCTCCTATAATTCACCCCTCCACTTT
D: .; J: TRBJ2-3; size: .; V: TRBV11-2; CDR3: CASSFLGDTQYF; DNA: TGTGCCAGCAGCTTTCTCGGAGATACGCAGTATTTT
D: .; J: TRBJ2-7; size: .; V: TRBV6-1; CDR3: CASNRLVTQEQYF; DNA: TGTGCCAGCAACCGACTAGTAACGCAGGAGCAGTACTTC
D: TRBD2; J: TRBJ2-3; size: .; V: TRBV10-3; CDR3: CAISAWAGGIDTQYF; DNA: TGTGCCATCAGTGCCTGGGCGGGAGGAATAGATACGCAGTATTTT
D: TRBD1; J: TRBJ1-5; size: few; V: TRBV24-1; CDR3: CATSDVRTGDQPQHF; DNA: TGTGCCACCAGTGATGTTAGGACAGGGGATCAGCCCCAGCATTTT
D: .; J: TRBJ1-1; size: .; V: TRBV20-1; CDR3: CSASRPAWTEAFF; DNA: TGCAGTGCTTCGCGACCGGCCTGGACTGAAGCTTTCTTT
D: TRBD1; J: TRBJ1-5; size: .; V: TRBV20-1; CDR3: CSASTGGFNQPQHF; DNA: TGCAGTGCTAGCACAGGGGGCTTCAATCAGCCCCAGCATTTT
D: TRBD2; J: TRBJ2-2; size: .; V: TRBV19; CDR3: CASSPGLAGGPVGELFF; DNA: TGTGCCAGTAGTCCGGGACTAGCGGGAGGGCCGGTCGGGGAGCTGTTTTTT
D: .; J: TRBJ2-2; size: .; V: TRBV7-9; CDR3: CASRHKGQTTGELFF; DNA: TGTGCCAGCAGGCACAAAGGACAGACCACCGGGGAGCTGTTTTTT
D: .; J: TRBJ1-5; size: .; V: TRBV7-2; CDR3: CASSPTGHSNQPQHF; DNA: TGTGCCAGCAGCCCTACAGGTCATAGCAATCAGCCCCAGCATTTT
D: .; J: TRBJ1-2; size: .; V: TRBV7-2; CDR3: CASSLVSGYGYTF; DNA: TGTGCCAGCAGCTTAGTCAGCGGCTATGGCTACACCTTC
D: .; J: TRBJ1-1; size: .; V: TRBV27; CDR3: CASTKGGRGTEAFF; DNA: TGTGCCAGCACAAAGGGGGGGCGGGGCACTGAAGCTTTCTTT
D: .; J: TRBJ1-2; size: once; V: TRBV6-5; CDR3: CASSYSGVGAGTNHGYTF; DNA: TGTGCCAGCAGTTACTCCGGAGTTGGGGCCGGGACAAACCATGGCTACACCTTC
D: .; J: TRBJ2-7; size: .; V: TRBV25-1; CDR3: CASSNRYEQYF; DNA: TGTGCCAGCAGCAATAGATACGAGCAGTACTTC
D: .; J: TRBJ1-6; size: .; V: TRBV5-1; CDR3: CASSLALQSPLHF; DNA: TGCGCCAGCAGCTTGGCTTTGCAATCACCCCTCCACTTT
D: .; J: TRBJ2-3; size: .; V: TRBV20-1; CDR3: CSANEAVRDTQYF; DNA: TGCAGTGCAAATGAGGCGGTCAGGGATACGCAGTATTTT
D: .; J: TRBJ1-4; size: .; V: TRBV6-1; CDR3: CASSVGSGGEKLFF; DNA: TGTGCCAGCAGTGTAGGGTCAGGAGGAGAAAAACTGTTTTTT
D: .; J: TRBJ1-4; size: few; V: TRBV7-2; CDR3: CASSSYLYEKLFF; DNA: TGTGCCAGCAGCTCCTACCTATATGAAAAACTGTTTTTT
D: TRBD1; J: TRBJ1-2; size: .; V: TRBV7-2; CDR3: CASSPDRGFYGYTF; DNA: TGTGCCAGCAGCCCTGACAGGGGGTTCTATGGCTACACCTTC
D: TRBD1; J: TRBJ1-2; size: few; V: TRBV6-1; CDR3: CASSESPGQYGYTF; DNA: TGTGCCAGCAGTGAATCACCGGGACAGTATGGCTACACCTTC
D: .; J: TRBJ2-1; size: .; V: TRBV20-1; CDR3: CSAPRPGDNEQFF; DNA: TGCAGTGCTCCCCGACCCGGGGACAATGAGCAGTTCTTC
D: .; J: TRBJ1-1; size: once; V: TRBV20-1; CDR3: CSAQPGTANTEAFF; DNA: TGCAGTGCCCAACCCGGGACTGCGAACACTGAAGCTTTCTTT
D: .; J: TRBJ1-2; size: .; V: TRBV20-1; CDR3: CSARIPGLANYGYTF; DNA: TGCAGTGCTAGAATACCGGGCCTAGCTAACTATGGCTACACCTTC
D: TRBD1; J: TRBJ2-5; size: .; V: TRBV11-3; CDR3: CASSHGTGQETQYF; DNA: TGTGCCAGCAGCCACGGGACAGGTCAAGAGACCCAGTACTTC
D: TRBD2; J: TRBJ2-7; size: .; V: TRBV20-1; CDR3: CSAREGLAGHEQYF; DNA: TGCAGTGCTAGAGAAGGGCTAGCGGGTCACGAGCAGTACTTC
D: TRBD1; J: TRBJ1-5; size: .; V: TRBV20-1; CDR3: CSASRTGRQPQHF; DNA: TGCAGTGCTAGTAGGACAGGGCGACAGCCCCAGCATTTT
D: .; J: TRBJ2-5; size: .; V: TRBV6-1; CDR3: CASMKGRDEVFAQTQYF; DNA: TGTGCCAGCATGAAGGGCAGGGATGAGGTATTCGCACAGACCCAGTACTTC
D: .; J: TRBJ1-1; size: medium-sized; V: TRBV5-4; CDR3: CASSHYLSANTEAFF; DNA: TGTGCCAGCAGCCATTACTTATCAGCGAACACTGAAGCTTTCTTT
D: .; J: TRBJ1-5; size: .; V: TRBV20-1; CDR3: CSARTGRDQPQHF; DNA: TGCAGTGCTCGGACGGGACGGGATCAGCCCCAGCATTTT
D: TRBD2; J: TRBJ2-5; size: .; V: TRBV20-1; CDR3: CSAPKTSGAQETQYF; DNA: TGCAGTGCGCCTAAGACTAGCGGGGCCCAAGAGACCCAGTACTTC
D: TRBD1; J: TRBJ2-7; size: .; V: TRBV7-2; CDR3: CASNAGQGASYEQYF; DNA: TGTGCCAGCAACGCGGGACAGGGAGCCTCCTACGAGCAGTACTTC
D: .; J: TRBJ2-5; size: few; V: TRBV24-1; CDR3: CATSVGKGETQYF; DNA: TGTGCCACCAGTGTAGGGAAAGGGGAGACCCAGTACTTC
D: .; J: TRBJ2-3; size: .; V: TRBV12-3/TRBV12-4; CDR3: CASRAGTGIGTQYF; DNA: TGTGCCAGCAGGGCCGGGACGGGGATTGGTACGCAGTATTTT